The 31 T cell receptor beta chains given below trace back to one sample, sequenced in a study of blood T cells in healthy people across ages. With a J-beta primer mix and a sample-barcoded 5' primer, a second PCR ran roughly 6 to 11 cycles. TCRdb re-called the 5' RACE reads with MiXCR, one entry per CDR3 protein. The sample holds 650,000 to 800,000 distinct CDR3 sequences, under 55% seen once. Material: blood. The receptors originated from a man between 60 and 75 years old in good health.

This clonotype was picked up many times. This rearrangement joins TRBV7-2 to TRBJ2-5; possible D gene TRBD2, 6 bases. Trimming pared 3 bases from V and 0 bases from J, leaving 17 bases between. Germline CDR1 is SGHTA and CDR2 is FQGNSA. This CDR3 is 17 amino acids long. The CDR3: CASSFLSGDSYQETQYF. CDR3 bases: TGTGCCAGCAGCTTTTTGTCGGGGGATTCATACCAAGAGACCCAGTACTTC.

This clonotype came up a few times. V usage is TRBV19 and J usage is TRBJ2-7, with a weak D call TRBD1 (6 bases). Germline-derived CDR1 and CDR2 are LNHDA and SQIVND (reference sequence). V lost 5 bases to trimming and J lost 1 base, with 24 bases between them. The CDR3 is 18 residues long. CDR3 residues: CASSSITGSRGDSYEQYF. CDR3 DNA: TGTGCCAGTAGTTCCATAACAGGGAGTAGAGGGGATTCCTACGAGCAGTACTTC.

The chain carries TRBV9 and TRBJ2-5, with 9 bases matching TRBD1. The J call may be mistaken, given a closer DNA end match to TRBJ2-7. The CDR3 length is 15 residues. CDR1 is SGDLS, CDR2 YYNGEE, per germline. The CDR3 DNA reads TGTGCCAGCAGCGCAGCCGGGACAGGGACGAGCGAGCAGTACTTC. Amino acids: CASSAAGTGTSEQYF.

This clonotype turned up a few times. The chain has TRBV5-1 and TRBJ2-7, with D perhaps given as TRBD1 or TRBD2 (5 bases each). The V and J ends lost 3 bases and 3 bases respectively, with 22 bases between them. The germline CDR1 and CDR2 sequences are SGHRS and YFSETQ. The CDR3 length is 17 residues. CDR3 sequence: CASSSQAPGRPNYEQYF. In DNA form, the CDR3 reads TGCGCCAGCAGCTCGCAGGCCCCGGGACGACCAAACTACGAGCAGTACTTC.

The CDR3 is CASSPTMGGPSTDTQYF. CDR3 nucleotide sequence: TGTGCCAGCAGCCCCACAATGGGGGGGCCTAGCACAGATACGCAGTATTTT. V and J are TRBV7-2 and TRBJ2-3; D is perhaps TRBD2 (7 bases). Germline V lookup: CDR1 SGHTA, CDR2 FQGNSA. The CDR3 consists of 17 residues. Trimming cost V 5 bases and J 0 bases, with 18 bases left between them.

This sequence joins TRBV6-5 and TRBJ2-5; 7 nucleotides match TRBD1. V lost 0 bases and J lost 5; bases outside the gene matches: 6. Germline V gene data show CDR1 as MNHEY and CDR2 as SVGAGI. The CDR3 covers 15 residues. The CDR3 here is CASSYSTGQRETQYF. The CDR3 DNA sequence: TGTGCCAGCAGTTACTCTACGGGACAGAGGGAGACCCAGTACTTC.

V is TRBV6-2 or TRBV6-3 and J is TRBJ2-5; D is possibly TRBD2 (5 bases). Trimming removed 2 bases at V and 11 bases at J, with 24 bases between. This CDR3 is 16 amino acids long. Looked up from germline, CDR1 is MNHEY and CDR2 is SVGEGT. Here the CDR3 reads CASSYELLAAPGKQYF. Here the CDR3 DNA reads TGTGCCAGCAGTTACGAGCTGCTAGCCGCCCCGGGGAAGCAGTACTTC.

This clonotype has just a few counts. The chain has TRBV4-1 and TRBJ2-7, with TRBD1 matching 9 bases. V lost 0 bases, J lost 1 base, and 7 bases stayed unmatched. Germline V gene sequence: CDR1 MGHRA, CDR2 YSYEKL. This CDR3 has 17 residues. CDR3 residues: CASSQDWPGQGSYEQYF. In DNA form, the CDR3 reads TGCGCCAGCAGCCAAGATTGGCCGGGACAGGGTTCCTACGAGCAGTACTTC.

This clonotype was found a few times. The chain employs TRBV3-1 and TRBJ2-1, with 7 positions matching TRBD2. This CDR3 contains 16 residues. The germline CDR1 and CDR2 sequences are LGHDT and YNNKEL (reference sequence). Trimming removed 1 base from V and 3 bases from J; junction bases left unmatched: 6. Here the CDR3 reads CASSQVVGGNYNEQFF. CDR3 sequence (DNA): TGTGCCAGCAGCCAAGTCGTCGGGGGGAACTACAATGAGCAGTTCTTC.

This rearrangement joins TRBV30 to TRBJ1-1, with D hard to call. The germline V gene has CDR1 GTSNPN and CDR2 SVGIG (reference sequence). V lost 3 bases to trimming and J lost 5 bases, with 16 bases between them. The CDR3 is made up of 14 amino acids. The CDR3 sequence: CAWSPNGAYTEAFF. The CDR3 nucleotides read TGTGCCTGGAGCCCAAATGGAGCGTATACTGAAGCTTTCTTT.

The rearrangement uses TRBV7-9 and TRBJ2-1, with D possibly matching TRBD1 (6 bases). CDR1 is SEHNR, CDR2 FQNEAQ, per germline (reference sequence). The CDR3 extends over 16 amino acids. V was shortened by 1 base and J by 2 bases, with 12 bases between the two germline ends. CDR3: CASSLGGLFTYNEQFF. The CDR3 nucleotides are TGTGCCAGCAGCTTAGGGGGGCTTTTCACCTACAATGAGCAGTTCTTC. Full variable domain (outside the CDR3, taken from reference TRBV7-9 and TRBJ2-1): DTGVSQNPRHKITKRGQNVTFRCDPISEHNRLYWYRQTLGQGPEFLTYFQNEAQLEKSRLLSDRFSAERPKGSFSTLEIQRTEQGDSAMYLCASSLGGLFTYNEQFFGPGTRLTVL.

V usage is TRBV18 and J usage is TRBJ1-4; perhaps TRBD1 as D (5 bases). Germline loops: CDR1 KGHSH, CDR2 LQKENI. The CDR3 is 15 amino acids. V lost 3 bases, J lost 8 bases, and 16 bases lay in between. The CDR3 nucleotides read TGTGCCAGCTCACCTTCTCGGGACGTGGGGGAAAAACTGTTTTTT. Amino acids: CASSPSRDVGEKLFF.

The CDR3 coding sequence is TGTGCCAGCAGGGAAGGGTACGGCGAGCAGTACTTC. Protein: CASREGYGEQYF. The rearrangement links TRBV27 to TRBJ2-7, with no clear D. There are 12 residues in the CDR3. Germline loops: CDR1 MNHEY, CDR2 SMNVEV (reference sequence). The germline V and J ends were trimmed by 6 bases and 6 bases, with 12 bases remaining between them.

This clonotype has only a few counts. V and J are TRBV5-1 and TRBJ2-4, with D perhaps TRBD2 (6 bases). Germline V gene sequence: CDR1 SGHRS, CDR2 YFSETQ. The ends were cut back, 2 bases at V and 6 bases at J, with 15 bases in the middle. The length of the CDR3 is 15 residues. The DNA of the CDR3 is TGCGCCAGCAGCTTAGGTGGGGGAGCGGGAAACATTCAGTACTTC. Protein product: CASSLGGGAGNIQYF.

This chain connects TRBV30 to TRBJ2-7, with 9 bases that match TRBD1. Germline trimming cut 3 bases from V and 3 bases from J; bases unmatched to any gene: 6. Germline CDR1 and CDR2: GTSNPN and SVGIG (reference sequence). The CDR3 has 14 amino acids. The CDR3 DNA sequence: TGTGCCTGGAGCGCCGGGACAGGGCTCTACGAGCAGTACTTC. Translated: CAWSAGTGLYEQYF.

In this sample, this clonotype turned up a few times. V and J are TRBV7-2 and TRBJ2-7; 9 nucleotides match TRBD1. Germline CDR1 reads SGHTA; CDR2 reads FQGNSA. Unmatched junction bases numbered 5, after V lost 1 base and J lost 7 bases. This CDR3 is built from 14 residues. The chain's CDR3 is CASSLVGTGLEQYF. CDR3 nucleotide sequence: TGTGCCAGCAGCTTAGTAGGGACAGGGCTTGAGCAGTACTTC. Full variable domain (remainder filled in from reference TRBV7-2 and TRBJ2-7): GAGVSQSPSNKVTEKGKDVELRCDPISGHTALYWYRQSLGQGLEFLIYFQGNSAPDKSGLPSDRFSAERTGGSVSTLTIQRTQQEDSAVYLCASSLVGTGLEQYFGPGTRLTVT.

This clonotype was picked up a small number of times. The chain combines TRBV11-2 with TRBJ2-5; the D is unclear. Germline values: CDR1 SGHAT, CDR2 FQNNGV. The CDR3 loop spans 13 amino acids. V dropped 2 bases and J dropped 2 bases, with 6 bases sitting between them. The CDR3 here is CASSLMVQETQYF. The CDR3 DNA sequence: TGTGCCAGCAGCTTAATGGTACAAGAGACCCAGTACTTC.

There are a few counts of this clonotype. The genes are TRBV5-1 and TRBJ2-7; D unresolved. This CDR3 comprises 17 residues. Trimming left V 1 base short and J 2 bases short, with 19 bases between. The germline V gene has CDR1 SGHRS and CDR2 YFSETQ. The CDR3 nucleotides read TGCGCCAGCAGCTTGTCCCCCAGAGGCTCCCAGCCCTACGAGCAGTACTTC. It yields the protein CASSLSPRGSQPYEQYF.

V usage is TRBV6-5 and J usage is TRBJ1-2, with D tentatively TRBD1 (6 bases). Deletions cut 5 bases from V and 4 bases from J, with 14 bases between. CDR1 is MNHEY and CDR2 is SVGAGI in the germline V gene. This CDR3 spans 14 amino acids. CDR3 in DNA: TGTGCCAGCAGTAACCCCGGGGGGGCCTATGGCTACACCTTC. It codes for CASSNPGGAYGYTF.

The V call is TRBV20-1, the J call TRBJ1-4; D is possibly TRBD1 (5 bases). This CDR3 is 13 amino acids long. Looked up from germline, CDR1 is DFQATT and CDR2 is SNEGSKA (reference sequence). Trimming removed 1 base at V and 3 bases at J, with 6 bases between. CDR3 nucleotides: TGCAGTGCTAGAGGGGGGTCTAATGAAAAACTGTTTTTT. It codes for CSARGGSNEKLFF.

The chain combines TRBV4-1 with TRBJ1-2, with D uncertain. The germline V and J ends were trimmed by 0 bases and 8 bases, with 10 bases remaining between them. The CDR3 spans 13 residues. CDR1 and CDR2 (germline): MGHRA, YSYEKL. The CDR3 is CASSQDPKWGYTF. The CDR3 nucleotides read TGCGCCAGCAGCCAAGATCCGAAGTGGGGCTACACCTTC.

This chain joins TRBV6-2 or TRBV6-3 and TRBJ1-4; no reliable D call. The CDR3 sequence is 12 residues long. Looked up from germline, CDR1 is MNHEY and CDR2 is SVGEGT. The ends were cut back, 10 bases at V and 8 bases at J, with 14 bases in the middle. In nucleotides, the CDR3 is TGTGCCACCTCTACCGATCCCGAAAAACTGTTTTTT. It yields the protein CATSTDPEKLFF.

This chain joins TRBV30 and TRBJ2-3; D remains ambiguous. Per germline, CDR1 GTSNPN and CDR2 SVGIG (reference sequence). This CDR3 is 12 amino acids long. Trimming shortened V by 3 bases and J by 0 bases, and 4 bases separated the two germline ends. The CDR3 DNA sequence: TGTGCCTGGAGGGTTAGCACAGATACGCAGTATTTT. Amino acids: CAWRVSTDTQYF.

This chain connects TRBV20-1 to TRBJ2-1, with 10 bases fitting TRBD2. Germline V CDR1 and CDR2: DFQATT, SNEGSKA (reference sequence). With 0 bases clipped from V and 5 bases from J, the junction kept 10 bases outside the gene matches. The CDR3 has 17 residues. The CDR3 nucleotides are TGCAGTGCTAGAGACCTTAGACTAGCGGGTATACACAATGAGCAGTTCTTC. Its protein product is CSARDLRLAGIHNEQFF.

This clonotype appeared a single time. The chain joins TRBV21-1 to TRBJ1-2; whether TRBD1, the table's D call, matches the DNA was not checked. TRBV21-1 is a documented pseudogene. This CDR3 spans 18 amino acids. The CDR3 spells CASSTQNLQGAANYGYTF. DNA of the CDR3: TGTGCCAGCAGCACCCAAAACCTACAGGGGGCAGCTAACTATGGCTACACCTTC.

This clonotype was detected only a few times. This chain connects TRBV3-1 to TRBJ2-7, with D tentatively TRBD2 (5 bases). CDR3 size: 13 residues. Trimming removed 4 bases at V and 9 bases at J, with 16 bases between. The V gene's germline CDR1 is LGHDT and CDR2 YNNKEL (reference sequence). CDR3 amino acids: CASSLLERGRQYF. CDR3 DNA sequence: TGTGCCAGCAGCCTCCTAGAACGGGGAAGGCAGTACTTC.

In this sample, this clonotype turned up a few times. The chain carries TRBV7-2 and TRBJ2-7, with 8 bases aligning to TRBD2. The germline V gene encodes CDR1 SGHTA and CDR2 FQGNSA. V lost 5 bases to trimming and J lost 7 bases; unmatched junction nucleotides: 13. The CDR3 extends over 15 amino acids. CDR3 coding DNA: TGTGCCAGCAGCCCCGGGACTAGTCGCTCTTTAGAGCAGTACTTC. It yields the protein CASSPGTSRSLEQYF.

V gene TRBV5-1 combines with J gene TRBJ2-3; TRBD1 is a possible D gene (6 bases). Germline values: CDR1 SGHRS, CDR2 YFSETQ. This CDR3 has 14 residues. With 4 bases removed from V and 2 bases from J, the gap between germline ends came to 11 bases. CDR3 region: CASSVDRLTDTQYF. The CDR3 coding sequence is TGCGCCAGCAGCGTGGACAGACTCACAGATACGCAGTATTTT.

This clonotype was picked up a small number of times. The V and J genes are TRBV30 and TRBJ2-3, with 7 nucleotides matching TRBD1. CDR1 and CDR2 (germline): GTSNPN, SVGIG (reference sequence). The CDR3 runs to 12 residues. The ends lost 5 bases at V and 4 bases at J; junction bases unmatched: 3. CDR3 in amino acids: CAWETGADTQYF. The CDR3 nucleotides are TGTGCCTGGGAAACAGGGGCAGATACGCAGTATTTT.

The chain is built from TRBV25-1 and TRBJ2-1; D possibly corresponds to TRBD2 (6 bases). Per germline, CDR1 MGHDK and CDR2 SYGVNS. The CDR3 is 16 amino acids. V was clipped by 3 bases and J by 1 base, with 13 bases between them. CDR3 protein: CASSDQTSSSYNEQFF. CDR3 nucleotides: TGTGCCAGCAGTGACCAGACTAGTTCTTCCTACAATGAGCAGTTCTTC.

This clonotype showed up just a few times. The V gene is TRBV12-3 or TRBV12-4, the J gene TRBJ1-6, with D uncertain. This CDR3 is 13 amino acids long. V lost 5 bases and J 10 bases, leaving 12 bases between the germline ends. CDR3 nucleotide sequence: TGTGCCAGCAGTCCATCCCTACGGTCACCCCTCCACTTT. This codes for CASSPSLRSPLHF.